Shown below are 13 T cell receptor beta chains from a single sample sequenced in a study of blood T cells in healthy people across ages. With a J-beta primer mix and a sample-barcoded 5' primer, a second PCR ran about 6 to 11 cycles. MiXCR was run by TCRdb on the 5' RACE reads, yielding one entry per CDR3 protein. Of 780,000 or so distinct CDR3 sequences in the sample, roughly 50% were seen once. The sequenced sample consisted of blood. Receptor source: a man in his forties or fifties in good health.

The chain couples TRBV24-1 to TRBJ2-3; unclear D gene. The V gene's germline CDR1 is KGHDR and CDR2 SFDVKD. The CDR3 has 13 amino acids. Trimming pared 5 bases from V and 6 bases from J, leaving 11 bases between. CDR3 sequence reads: CATSAIAPDTQYF. CDR3 bases: TGTGCCACCAGTGCCATAGCCCCGGATACGCAGTATTTT.

V and J are TRBV7-8 and TRBJ2-7; D is perhaps TRBD2 (6 bases). V was clipped by 6 bases and J by 7 bases, with 10 bases between them. Per the germline V gene, CDR1 is SGHVS and CDR2 is FQNEAQ. This CDR3 has 11 residues. CDR3 sequence reads: CASRFGGEQYF. The CDR3 nucleotides are TGTGCCAGCAGATTTGGGGGGGAGCAGTACTTC.

This clonotype was detected only a few times. V usage is TRBV10-3 and J usage is TRBJ2-1; D not resolved. CDR3 length: 14 residues. Trimming took off 9 bases at V and 2 bases at J, with 14 bases between the two ends. The germline V gene encodes CDR1 ENHRY and CDR2 SYGVKD. CDR3 sequence (DNA): TGTGCCATAACCAAGGATGGAGCCTACAATGAGCAGTTCTTC. Translated, it gives CAITKDGAYNEQFF.

The chain is built from TRBV29-1 and TRBJ2-3; D gene unclear. Trimming cost V 3 bases and J 5 bases, with 9 bases left between them. Per germline, CDR1 SQVTM and CDR2 ANQGSEA. This CDR3 region has 12 residues. Here the CDR3 DNA reads TGCAGCGTTGACCAGGCTGAAGATACGCAGTATTTT. The encoded protein is CSVDQAEDTQYF.

The CDR3 nucleotides read TGCGCCAGCAGCCAAGGAACACAGGGGTTCGACACGCAGTATTTT. It codes for CASSQGTQGFDTQYF. The chain joins TRBV4-1 to TRBJ2-3; 7 bases agree with TRBD1. Germline V gene data show CDR1 as MGHRA and CDR2 as YSYEKL. With V trimmed by 1 base and J by 9 bases, 10 bases remained unmatched. The CDR3 extends over 15 amino acids.

A few counts support this clonotype. The chain links TRBV28 to TRBJ2-7; tentatively, D is TRBD2 (5 bases). Trimming took 4 bases from V and 0 from J, leaving 16 bases between them. The CDR3 is made up of 16 amino acids. Per the germline V gene, CDR1 is MDHEN and CDR2 is SYDVKM. The chain's CDR3 is CASSYKKRAASYEQYF. DNA for the CDR3: TGTGCCAGCAGTTACAAAAAGAGGGCTGCCTCCTACGAGCAGTACTTC.

As DNA, the CDR3 is TGTGCCAGCAGCCCCCCCACCGGGACAGAGCAGTTCTTC. This sequence encodes CASSPPTGTEQFF. The chain has TRBV12-3 or TRBV12-4 and TRBJ2-1; maybe TRBD1 (6 bases). The CDR3 runs 13 residues. V was pared by 6 bases and J by 10 bases, with 16 bases between.

This chain links TRBV5-1 with TRBJ2-3; perhaps TRBD2 as D (6 bases). CDR3 length: 16 residues. The germline V gene has CDR1 SGHRS and CDR2 YFSETQ. V was trimmed by 5 bases and J by 5 bases, leaving 21 bases between them. The CDR3 coding sequence is TGCGCCAGCAGATTCAGCGGGTCTCACCCCGGAGATACGCAGTATTTT. Its translation is CASRFSGSHPGDTQYF.

The chain has TRBV7-9 and TRBJ2-1; 8 nucleotides line up with TRBD2. The CDR3 length is 14 residues. Trimming took 7 bases from V and 3 from J; bases not matched to a gene: 5. Germline CDR1 is SEHNR and CDR2 is FQNEAQ (reference sequence). Here the CDR3 DNA reads TGTGCCAGCACCCTGGGGACTAGCTACAATGAGCAGTTCTTC. Its protein product is CASTLGTSYNEQFF. Complete variable domain (other parts from reference TRBV7-9 and TRBJ2-1): DTGVSQNPRHKITKRGQNVTFRCDPISEHNRLYWYRQTLGQGPEFLTYFQNEAQLEKSRLLSDRFSAERPKGSFSTLEIQRTEQGDSAMYLCASTLGTSYNEQFFGPGTRLTVL.

The CDR3 is CSAIFPGGVQPQHF. CDR3 in DNA: TGCAGTGCTATCTTCCCAGGGGGCGTTCAGCCCCAGCATTTT. The rearrangement links TRBV20-1 to TRBJ1-5, with 8 bases matching TRBD1. This CDR3 spans 14 amino acids. Trimming removed 4 bases from V and 6 bases from J; junction bases left unmatched: 8. Looked up from germline, CDR1 is DFQATT and CDR2 is SNEGSKA (reference sequence).

The chain carries TRBV20-1 and TRBJ2-6; 9 nucleotides align to TRBD1. The CDR3 is 15 amino acids. J was trimmed by 2 bases and V by 5 bases; bases with no gene match: 4. CDR1 is DFQATT and CDR2 is SNEGSKA in the germline V gene (reference sequence). Here the CDR3 reads CSARDRDAGANVLTF. The CDR3 region has the DNA TGCAGTGCTCGGGACAGGGACGCTGGGGCCAACGTCCTGACTTTC.

In the case of this clonotype: The junction departs from germline at one end; a sequencing error may be responsible. This chain links TRBV4-2 with TRBJ2-1; TRBD2 matches 7 bases. Germline loops: CDR1 LGHNA, CDR2 YNFKEQ. The CDR3 sequence is 18 residues long. The CDR3 region has the DNA TGTGCCAGCAGTCAAGTTCGGGAGACAGCGGGGAAGTACAATGAGCAGTTCTTC. It encodes CASSQVRETAGKYNEQFF.

J is TRBJ2-1 and V is TRBV7-3; 11 bases align to TRBD2. Germline V CDR1 and CDR2: SGHTA, FQGTGA. The CDR3 is made up of 15 amino acids. The V gene end was trimmed by 5 bases and the J gene end by 3 bases; junction bases not matched to a gene: 3. Written as DNA, the CDR3 is TGTGCCAGCAGCATCGGGACTAGCGGCTACAATGAGCAGTTCTTC. Translating gives CASSIGTSGYNEQFF. The full variable domain, with the rest looked up from reference TRBV7-3 and TRBJ2-1, is GAGVSQTPSNKVTEKGKYVELRCDPISGHTALYWYRQSLGQGPEFLIYFQGTGAADDSGLPNDRFFAVRPEGSVSTLKIQRTERGDSAVYLCASSIGTSGYNEQFFGPGTRLTVL.